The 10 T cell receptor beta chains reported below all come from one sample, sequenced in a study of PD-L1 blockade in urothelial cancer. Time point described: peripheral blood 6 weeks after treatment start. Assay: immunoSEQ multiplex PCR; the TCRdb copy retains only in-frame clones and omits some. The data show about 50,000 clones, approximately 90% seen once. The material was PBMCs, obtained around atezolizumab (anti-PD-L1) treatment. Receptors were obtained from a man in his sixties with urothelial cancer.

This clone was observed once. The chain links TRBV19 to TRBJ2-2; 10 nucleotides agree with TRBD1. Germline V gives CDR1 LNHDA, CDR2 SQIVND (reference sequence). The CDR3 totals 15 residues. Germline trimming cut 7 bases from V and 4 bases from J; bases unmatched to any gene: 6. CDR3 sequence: CASTSGQGFTGELFF. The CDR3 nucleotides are TGTGCCAGTACCTCGGGACAGGGGTTCACCGGGGAGCTGTTTTTT.

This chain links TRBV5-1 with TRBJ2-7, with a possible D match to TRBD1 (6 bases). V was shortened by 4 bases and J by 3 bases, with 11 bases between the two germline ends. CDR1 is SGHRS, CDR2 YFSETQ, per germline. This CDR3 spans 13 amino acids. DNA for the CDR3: TGCGCCAGCAGCCACAGGGTTGACTACGAGCAGTACTTC. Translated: CASSHRVDYEQYF. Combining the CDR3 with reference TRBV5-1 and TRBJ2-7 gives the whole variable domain KAGVTQTPRYLIKTRGQQVTLSCSPISGHRSVSWYQQTPGQGLQFLFEYFSETQRNKGNFPGRFSGRQFSNSRSEMNVSTLELGDSALYLCASSHRVDYEQYFGPGTRLTVT.

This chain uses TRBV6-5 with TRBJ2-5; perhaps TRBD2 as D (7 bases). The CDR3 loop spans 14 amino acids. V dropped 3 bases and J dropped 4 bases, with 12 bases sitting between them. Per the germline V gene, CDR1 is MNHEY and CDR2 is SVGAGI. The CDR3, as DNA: TGTGCCAGCAGTTATGGGGGGGGCACAGAGACCCAGTACTTC. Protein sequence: CASSYGGGTETQYF.

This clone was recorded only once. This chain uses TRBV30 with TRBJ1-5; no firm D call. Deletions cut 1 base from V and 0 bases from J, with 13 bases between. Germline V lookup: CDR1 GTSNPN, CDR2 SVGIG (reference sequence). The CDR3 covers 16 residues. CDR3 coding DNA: TGTGCCTGGAGTGCAGGCCGGCCGATTAGCAATCAGCCCCAGCATTTT. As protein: CAWSAGRPISNQPQHF.

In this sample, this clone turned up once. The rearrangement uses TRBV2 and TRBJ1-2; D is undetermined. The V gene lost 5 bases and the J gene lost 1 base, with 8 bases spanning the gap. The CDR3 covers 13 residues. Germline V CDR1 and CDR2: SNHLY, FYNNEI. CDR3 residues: CASSLGDNYGYTF. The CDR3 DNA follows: TGTGCCAGCAGTTTGGGAGATAACTATGGCTACACCTTC.

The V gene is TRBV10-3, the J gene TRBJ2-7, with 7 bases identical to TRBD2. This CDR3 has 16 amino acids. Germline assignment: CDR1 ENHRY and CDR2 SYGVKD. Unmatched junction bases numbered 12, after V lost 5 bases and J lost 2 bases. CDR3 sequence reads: CAISRVVGREPYEQYF. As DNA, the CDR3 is TGTGCCATCAGTAGAGTTGTGGGGCGGGAGCCCTACGAGCAGTACTTC.

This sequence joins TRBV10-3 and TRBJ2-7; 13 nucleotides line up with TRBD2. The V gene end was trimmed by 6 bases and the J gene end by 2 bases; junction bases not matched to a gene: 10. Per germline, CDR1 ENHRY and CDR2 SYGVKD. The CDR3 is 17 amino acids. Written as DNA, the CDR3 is TGTGCCATCAGCACCGGGACTAGCGGGATAAACCCCTACGAGCAGTACTTC. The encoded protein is CAISTGTSGINPYEQYF.

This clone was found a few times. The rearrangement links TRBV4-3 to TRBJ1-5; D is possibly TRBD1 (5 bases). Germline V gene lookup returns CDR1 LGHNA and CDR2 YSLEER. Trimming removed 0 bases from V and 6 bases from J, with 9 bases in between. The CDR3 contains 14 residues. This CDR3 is CASSQDQGAQPQHF. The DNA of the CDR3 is TGCGCCAGCAGCCAAGATCAAGGGGCTCAGCCCCAGCATTTT.

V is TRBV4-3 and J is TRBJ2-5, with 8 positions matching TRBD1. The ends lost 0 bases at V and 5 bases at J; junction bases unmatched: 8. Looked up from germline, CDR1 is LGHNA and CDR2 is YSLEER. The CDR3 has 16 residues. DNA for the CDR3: TGCGCCAGCAGCCAAGACTACAGGGGGGTAGGCGAGACCCAGTACTTC. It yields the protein CASSQDYRGVGETQYF.

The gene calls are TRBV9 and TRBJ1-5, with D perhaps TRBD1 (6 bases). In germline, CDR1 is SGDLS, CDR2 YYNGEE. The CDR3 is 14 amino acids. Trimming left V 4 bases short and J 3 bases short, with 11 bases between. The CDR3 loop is CASSNGQYNQPQHF. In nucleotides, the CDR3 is TGTGCCAGCAGCAATGGACAGTACAATCAGCCCCAGCATTTT.